These T cell receptor beta chains were read from a single sample in a study of Ad26.COV2.S vaccination and SARS-CoV-2 variants. Generated by immunoSEQ multiplex PCR, the TCRdb table keeps only in-frame clones and is missing some. Of fewer than 100,000 clones in the sample, 82% were seen once. The sequencing here drew on peripheral blood, taken after recovery from COVID-19. The receptors were sampled from a human donor who had recovered from COVID-19. Each CDR3 is given with its conserved first and last residue.

j_gene | v_gene | CDR3aa
TRBJ2-7 | TRBV28 | CASSHPLRQSSYEQYF
TRBJ1-2 | TRBV15 | CATSNRDGYGYTF
TRBJ2-2 | TRBV4-3 | CASSQVSYTGELFF
TRBJ1-1 | TRBV18 | CASSPQNTEAFF
TRBJ1-1 | TRBV25-1 | CASSVSGTGGTEAFF
TRBJ1-5 | TRBV19 | CASSIQRAGGLDQPQHF
TRBJ2-7 | TRBV6-2/TRBV6-3 | CASSSILGGESYEQYF
TRBJ1-1 | TRBV11-2 | CASSPRLGREGQAKAFF
TRBJ1-2 | TRBV9 | CASSGSDSRYGYTF
TRBJ1-6 | TRBV7-2 | CASSLAQSRSPLHF
TRBJ1-2 | TRBV9 | CASSPRAGQYHYGYTF
TRBJ2-2 | TRBV6-5 | CASTARRLGTGELFF
TRBJ2-7 | TRBV5-4 | CASSPAGAGYYEQYF
TRBJ1-4 | TRBV23-1 | CASSHLRKRDEKLFF
TRBJ1-2 | TRBV7-2 | CASSLAGGPTYF
TRBJ2-1 | TRBV6-5 | CASSLQPNGRYNEQFF
TRBJ2-2 | TRBV6-5 | CASIGQRVNGELFF
TRBJ2-2 | TRBV5-1 | CASSAPGQSYTGELFF
TRBJ2-7 | TRBV7-3 | CASSSSVGRAYEQYF
TRBJ1-4 | TRBV18 | CASSMVGTEKLFF
TRBJ2-7 | TRBV6-1 | CASSEFPSYEQYF
TRBJ1-2 | TRBV27 | CASSRIGRTNYGYTF
TRBJ1-5 | TRBV29-1 | CSVGTRNSNQPQHF
TRBJ1-1 | TRBV27 | CASSLSGRDTEAFF
TRBJ2-5 | TRBV7-8 | CASSLPGRLAGLETQYF
TRBJ1-1 | TRBV5-6 | CASSFPGPNTEAFF
TRBJ2-7 | TRBV7-2 | CASGITGKPYEQYF
TRBJ2-1 | TRBV6-5 | CASSFSSSYNEQFF
TRBJ2-1 | TRBV5-4 | CASSASGTRVHNEQFF
TRBJ2-3 | TRBV29-1 | CSGDTGGTDTQYF
TRBJ2-5 | TRBV7-6 | CASSLASGQETQYF
TRBJ2-2 | TRBV12-5 | CASGFVHPGGGELFF
TRBJ1-1 | TRBV5-4 | CASSLGAQGTEAFF
TRBJ2-7 | TRBV28 | CASSLQGVKEQYF
TRBJ2-1 | TRBV14 | CASSQDRVRGYNEQFF
TRBJ2-7 | TRBV7-9 | CASSLSALGMPLYYEQYF
TRBJ1-1 | TRBV2 | CASIVRERSAEAFF
TRBJ2-6 | TRBV6-4 | CASSATGDANVLTF
TRBJ1-5 | TRBV14 | CASSITGTGQPQHF
TRBJ2-1 | TRBV25-1 | CASTEGGGMAYNEQFF
TRBJ1-3 | TRBV4-2 | CASSSDHPGNTIYF
TRBJ2-1 | TRBV5-5 | CASSFPSRNEQFF
TRBJ2-1 | TRBV28 | CASNPRGGSSYNEQFF
TRBJ2-2 | TRBV9 | CASGRGRDIGTGELFF
TRBJ2-7 | TRBV7-9 | CDPPYEQYF
TRBJ2-7 | TRBV5-4 | CASSRDRRSYEQYF
TRBJ2-7 | TRBV27 | CASSSQGGVGEQYF
TRBJ2-5 | TRBV19 | CATRGGGETQYF
TRBJ2-7 | TRBV4-1 | CASSFLAGDLYEQYF
TRBJ2-1 | TRBV29-1 | CSAGTETQFF
TRBJ2-5 | TRBV7-9 | CASSSGTGVTQYF
TRBJ2-7 | TRBV27 | CASSLNLAALQYF
TRBJ2-6 | TRBV7-8 | CASTHDSGANVLTF
TRBJ1-5 | TRBV6-1 | CASSERTGSNQPQHF